The next 20 T cell receptor beta chains were all read from a single sample in a study of OX40 agonist ivuxolimab in advanced cancers. Libraries came from the immunoSEQ multiplex PCR assay. This immuneACCESS table, as held by TCRdb, lists in-frame sequences with V and J called but not all clones. Of the missing ones, under half trace to an unresolved V gene in checked studies; the others have no known cause. For this sample the table gives some 80,000 clones, of which roughly nine tenths were detected only once. 2.5% to 3% of the sample is in the top ten clones. Sample: CD4+ or CD8+ T cells sorted from blood, taken in a trial of the OX40 agonist ivuxolimab. The receptors shown here come from an adult with an advanced solid tumor such as melanoma, head and neck, liver or kidney cancer.

V gene TRBV11-1 combines with J gene TRBJ2-6; no definite D call. V was pared by 1 base and J by 0 bases, with 7 bases between. The germline V gene encodes CDR1 SGHAT and CDR2 FQDESV (reference sequence). The CDR3 is 16 residues long. DNA of the CDR3: TGTGCCAGCAGCTTAGTCGGAAGCTCTGGGGCCAACGTCCTGACTTTC. Its translation: CASSLVGSSGANVLTF.

J is TRBJ1-2 and V is TRBV29-1; 8 bases align to TRBD1. This CDR3 region has 12 residues. Germline CDR1 reads SQVTM; CDR2 reads ANQGSEA. V lost 5 bases to trimming and J lost 6 bases; unmatched junction nucleotides: 5. The CDR3 region is CSVFATGDGYTF. The CDR3 nucleotides read TGCAGCGTTTTTGCGACAGGGGATGGCTACACCTTC.

The chain recombines TRBV5-1 with TRBJ2-1; 10 bases align to TRBD2. J lost 8 bases, V lost 7 bases, and 6 bases had no gene match. The CDR3 sequence is 13 residues long. The germline gives CDR1 SGHRS, CDR2 YFSETQ. CDR3 protein: CASSSGGGDEQFF. CDR3 DNA: TGCGCCAGCTCTAGCGGGGGTGGGGATGAGCAGTTCTTC.

V is TRBV7-8 and J is TRBJ2-3, with D possibly being TRBD1 or TRBD2 (5 bases each). The germline V gene encodes CDR1 SGHVS and CDR2 FQNEAQ. The CDR3 length is 17 residues. Deletions cut 6 bases from V and 4 bases from J, with 23 bases between. CDR3 nucleotides: TGTGCCAGCAGGACCATTCGCCGGGGTAAAGGGGCAGATACGCAGTATTTT. It is translated as CASRTIRRGKGADTQYF.

The J gene is TRBJ2-5, the V gene TRBV7-2; D may be TRBD2 (6 bases). Germline V lookup: CDR1 SGHTA, CDR2 FQGNSA. With 5 bases removed from V and 7 bases from J, the gap between germline ends came to 14 bases. CDR3 length equals 13 residues. As DNA, the CDR3 is TGTGCCAGCAGCCGGGAGTGGGACGCGACCCAGTACTTC. It specifies CASSREWDATQYF. The complete variable domain, with remaining parts taken from reference TRBV7-2 and TRBJ2-5, reads GAGVSQSPSNKVTEKGKDVELRCDPISGHTALYWYRQSLGQGLEFLIYFQGNSAPDKSGLPSDRFSAERTGGSVSTLTIQRTQQEDSAVYLCASSREWDATQYFGPGTRLLVL.

The chain links TRBV18 to TRBJ1-5; D possibly corresponds to TRBD1 (5 bases). This CDR3 is 15 amino acids long. With 5 bases removed from V and 7 bases from J, the gap between germline ends came to 18 bases. Germline CDR1 is KGHSH and CDR2 is LQKENI. CDR3 sequence: CASSGGASGNQPQHF. In DNA, the CDR3 is TGTGCCAGCTCAGGCGGGGCCTCGGGAAACCAGCCCCAGCATTTT.

The chain recombines TRBV29-1 with TRBJ1-2, with D hard to call. The CDR3 spans 12 residues. V was pared by 5 bases and J by 0 bases, with 7 bases between. Germline V lookup: CDR1 SQVTM, CDR2 ANQGSEA. CDR3 DNA sequence: TGCAGCGTTCGAGTCACTAACTATGGCTACACCTTC. Its translation: CSVRVTNYGYTF.

The chain links TRBV6-5 to TRBJ1-1; D uncertain. V was pared by 7 bases and J by 1 base, with 10 bases between. This CDR3 is 13 amino acids long. CDR1 and CDR2 (germline): MNHEY, SVGAGI. The CDR3 protein is CASTARRNTEAFF. The CDR3 coding sequence is TGTGCCAGCACGGCGAGGAGGAACACTGAAGCTTTCTTT.

The chain employs TRBV6-5 and TRBJ1-2, with 7 bases matching TRBD1. After removal of 4 bases from V and 2 bases from J, the junction contained 7 bases not matched to a gene. The CDR3 contains 15 residues. From germline, CDR1 is MNHEY and CDR2 SVGAGI. In DNA form, the CDR3 reads TGTGCCAGCAGTTCCCCGGGACAGACAAACTATGGCTACACCTTC. This gives the protein CASSSPGQTNYGYTF.

This chain joins TRBV29-1 and TRBJ2-5, with D perhaps matching TRBD1 (5 bases). Looked up from germline, CDR1 is SQVTM and CDR2 is ANQGSEA. The CDR3 covers 11 residues. Trimming removed 4 bases from V and 5 bases from J, with 8 bases in between. Here the CDR3 reads CSVAGLETQYF. DNA of the CDR3: TGCAGCGTTGCAGGGTTGGAGACCCAGTACTTC.

This chain links TRBV16 with TRBJ1-1; D ambiguous. The germline V gene encodes CDR1 KGHSY and CDR2 FQNENV. V lost 4 bases, J lost 4 bases, and 19 bases lay in between. The CDR3 contains 16 residues. The CDR3 DNA follows: TGTGCCAGCAGCCCCTCCGGACGAACAATGAGCACTGAAGCTTTCTTT. This gives the protein CASSPSGRTMSTEAFF. The variable domain in full, with the rest retrieved from reference TRBV16 and TRBJ1-1, is GEEVAQTPKHLVRGEGQKAKLYCAPIKGHSYVFWYQQVLKNEFKFLISFQNENVFDETGMPKERFSAKCLPNSPCSLEIQATKLEDSAVYFCASSPSGRTMSTEAFFGQGTRLTVV.

The chain couples TRBV2 to TRBJ2-5, with a weak D call TRBD1 (6 bases). The J call may be faulty, since TRBJ2-7 better matches the DNA end. The germline V gene encodes CDR1 SNHLY and CDR2 FYNNEI. This CDR3 has 11 residues. This chain's CDR3 is CASNRDYEQYF. CDR3 bases: TGTGCCAGTAACAGGGACTACGAGCAGTACTTC.

On this clone: This specimen includes other DNA sequences encoding the same CDR3. The chain links TRBV5-1 to TRBJ1-2; weak D call: TRBD1 (5 bases). Germline loops: CDR1 SGHRS, CDR2 YFSETQ. V shed 4 bases and J shed 3 bases, with 10 bases lying between them. The CDR3 consists of 13 residues. The CDR3 sequence: CASSPGGDYGYTF. In DNA, the CDR3 is TGCGCCAGCAGCCCCGGGGGTGACTATGGCTACACCTTC.

V usage is TRBV5-6 and J usage is TRBJ1-4; TRBD1 matches 8 bases. The CDR3 consists of 13 residues. The junction had 6 bases not matched to a gene; V was cut back by 6 bases and J by 8 bases. Germline-derived CDR1 and CDR2 are SGHDT and YYEEEE. This CDR3 reads CASNGQGLEKLFF. The CDR3 DNA reads TGTGCCAGCAATGGACAGGGTCTCGAAAAACTGTTTTTT.

The chain recombines TRBV29-1 with TRBJ1-1, with 8 bases that match TRBD1. J lost 6 bases, V lost 5 bases, and 8 bases had no gene match. Looked up from germline, CDR1 is SQVTM and CDR2 is ANQGSEA. The CDR3 runs to 13 residues. Here the CDR3 reads CSVKTQGAAEAFF. DNA of the CDR3: TGCAGCGTTAAAACGCAGGGGGCTGCTGAAGCTTTCTTT.

The CDR3 loop reads CATRGYTSGGRVYGYTF. CDR3 nucleotide sequence: TGTGCCACCAGAGGGTATACGTCGGGAGGGAGGGTCTATGGCTACACCTTC. This sequence joins TRBV15 and TRBJ1-2, with unresolved D. In germline, CDR1 is LNHNV, CDR2 YYDKDF (reference sequence). The germline V and J ends were trimmed by 6 bases and 4 bases, with 24 bases remaining between them. The CDR3 loop spans 17 amino acids. Variable domain in full (rest from reference TRBV15 and TRBJ1-2): DAMVIQNPRYQVTQFGKPVTLSCSQTLNHNVMYWYQQKSSQAPKLLFHYYDKDFNNEADTPDNFQSRRPNTSFCFLDIRSPGLGDTAMYLCATRGYTSGGRVYGYTFGSGTRLTVV.

The V and J genes are TRBV7-6 and TRBJ2-7, with D perhaps TRBD2 (5 bases). The V end lost 3 bases, the J end lost 8 bases, and 20 bases lay between the germline ends. Germline CDR1 reads SGHVS; CDR2 reads FNYEAQ. CDR3 length: 15 amino acids. CDR3 nucleotide sequence: TGTGCCAGCAGCTTGAGCGGAGTGGCCGATTCGAAGCAGTACTTC. Its protein product is CASSLSGVADSKQYF. Complete variable domain (other parts from reference TRBV7-6 and TRBJ2-7): GAGVSQSPRYKVTKRGQDVALRCDPISGHVSLYWYRQALGQGPEFLTYFNYEAQQDKSGLPNDRFSAERPEGSISTLTIQRTEQRDSAMYRCASSLSGVADSKQYFGPGTRLTVT.

This chain joins TRBV7-6 and TRBJ2-5, with D unclear. The CDR3 has 13 amino acids. Trimming cost V 7 bases and J 5 bases, with 14 bases left between them. Looked up from germline, CDR1 is SGHVS and CDR2 is FNYEAQ. The CDR3 coding sequence is TGTGCCAGCACCCAACCCGTCTGGGAGACCCAGTACTTC. This codes for CASTQPVWETQYF.

This chain uses TRBV7-8 with TRBJ2-7; D may match TRBD1 or TRBD2 (6 bases each). V shed 1 base and J shed 6 bases, with 10 bases lying between them. Germline V gene lookup returns CDR1 SGHVS and CDR2 FQNEAQ. The CDR3 spans 13 residues. CDR3 protein: CASSLEGGGEQYF. The CDR3 DNA reads TGTGCCAGCAGCTTAGAGGGGGGCGGCGAGCAGTACTTC.

The chain has TRBV15 and TRBJ1-2, with D maybe TRBD1 (6 bases). Germline V gene data show CDR1 as LNHNV and CDR2 as YYDKDF (reference sequence). V was shortened by 0 bases and J by 4 bases, with 12 bases between the two germline ends. CDR3 size: 15 residues. The CDR3 here is CATSRDGTPRYGYTF. CDR3 nucleotide sequence: TGTGCCACCAGCAGAGATGGGACACCCCGCTATGGCTACACCTTC. Full variable domain (rest looked up from reference TRBV15 and TRBJ1-2): DAMVIQNPRYQVTQFGKPVTLSCSQTLNHNVMYWYQQKSSQAPKLLFHYYDKDFNNEADTPDNFQSRRPNTSFCFLDIRSPGLGDTAMYLCATSRDGTPRYGYTFGSGTRLTVV.